A selection of T cell receptor beta chains follows, all from one sample in a study of blood T cell repertoires in COVID-19. The repertoire was sequenced with immunoSEQ multiplex PCR; TCRdb's copy has only in-frame clones and lacks some. The sample holds about 28,000 clones, around 88% seen once. Source material: peripheral blood. Receptors originate from a human donor in a cohort sampled during active COVID-19. CDR3s include the opening cysteine and the closing phenylalanine or tryptophan. D genes are given only for firm matches. Clone sizes are given selectively: once, few, many, or a class where the clone is expanded.

d_call j_call v_call cdr3_length clone_size cdr3_aa cdr3_nt
. TRBJ2-7 TRBV18 15 . CASSPGGLRSYEQYF TGTGCCAGCTCACCCGGGGGGCTGAGATCCTACGAGCAGTACTTC
TRBD1 TRBJ2-1 TRBV4-1 13 . CASSLGQGQIEFF TGCGCCAGCAGCCTTGGACAGGGGCAGATAGAGTTCTTC
TRBD1 TRBJ1-5 TRBV3-1/TRBV3-2 15 . CASSQAGQGGQPQHF TGTGCCAGCAGCCAAGCCGGACAGGGGGGACAGCCCCAGCATTTT
TRBD1 TRBJ2-1 TRBV5-8 18 . CASTPTPGQLKSYNEQFF TGTGCCAGCACGCCCACCCCGGGACAGCTAAAATCCTACAATGAGCAGTTCTTC
. TRBJ2-1 TRBV5-5 15 once CASSFSWVLNNEQFF TGTGCCAGCAGCTTTAGCTGGGTCCTGAACAATGAGCAGTTCTTC
. TRBJ2-7 TRBV11-2 12 . CASSLQVSEQYF TGTGCCAGCAGCTTACAGGTCTCCGAGCAGTACTTC
. TRBJ1-1 TRBV18 13 few CASSPSAAGEAFF TGTGCCAGCTCACCCAGTGCTGCAGGTGAAGCTTTCTTT
TRBD2 TRBJ2-3 TRBV27 18 once CASSLSSGRAGSTDTQYF TGTGCCAGCAGTTTATCAAGCGGGAGGGCTGGGAGCACAGATACGCAGTATTTT
TRBD2 TRBJ2-3 TRBV27 12 . CASSSSGNTQYF TGTGCCAGCAGTTCTAGCGGGAATACGCAGTATTTT
. TRBJ1-5 TRBV12-5 12 . CASGSGDQPQHF TGTGCTAGTGGTTCAGGCGATCAGCCCCAGCATTTT
TRBD2 TRBJ2-1 TRBV5-1 15 . CASSLISGSYNEQFF TGCGCCAGCAGCTTAATCAGCGGGAGTTACAATGAGCAGTTCTTC
TRBD1 TRBJ2-7 TRBV4-3 15 few CASSQARTGFYEQYF TGCGCCAGCAGCCAAGCAAGGACAGGGTTCTACGAGCAGTACTTC
. TRBJ2-5 TRBV28 14 . CASSLGGGAETQYF TGTGCCAGCAGTTTGGGGGGTGGAGCGGAGACCCAGTACTTC
. TRBJ1-3 TRBV19 15 few CASSIAGPTGNTIYF TGTGCCAGTAGTATCGCAGGGCCAACTGGAAACACCATATATTTT
TRBD1 TRBJ1-5 TRBV7-9 15 once CASSTGTGGNQPQHF TGTGCCAGCAGCACCGGGACAGGGGGAAATCAGCCCCAGCATTTT
. TRBJ1-3 TRBV28 14 few CASSLGGLGNTIYF TGTGCCAGCAGTTTGGGGGGGCTCGGAAACACCATATATTTT
TRBD2 TRBJ2-7 TRBV3-1/TRBV3-2 17 . CASSQLPGTSKFHEQYF TGTGCCAGCAGCCAGCTTCCTGGGACTAGTAAATTCCACGAGCAGTACTTC
. TRBJ2-3 TRBV7-8 15 . CASSLRPEQTDTQYF TGTGCCAGCAGCCTTAGGCCCGAACAGACAGATACGCAGTATTTT
TRBD2 TRBJ2-5 TRBV24-1 14 once CATSGTSGVETQYF TGTGCCACCAGTGGGACTAGCGGTGTAGAGACCCAGTACTTC
. TRBJ2-7 TRBV28 15 . CASSLVRSNRGEQYF TGTGCCAGCAGTTTAGTCCGGAGCAACCGGGGGGAGCAGTACTTC
TRBD2 TRBJ2-5 TRBV5-1 15 . CASSALAGAEETQYF TGCGCCAGCAGCGCCTTAGCGGGGGCTGAAGAGACCCAGTACTTC
. TRBJ2-1 TRBV7-9 13 . CASSAGRLGEQFF TGTGCCAGCAGCGCGGGACGGCTAGGTGAGCAGTTCTTC
. TRBJ1-2 TRBV11-3 13 . CASSPTGGYGYTF TGTGCCAGCAGCCCGACAGGCGGCTATGGCTACACCTTC
TRBD1 TRBJ2-5 TRBV9 15 . CASSAGQGRQETQYF TGTGCCAGCAGCGCTGGACAGGGGCGCCAAGAGACCCAGTACTTC
TRBD1 TRBJ2-7 TRBV19 16 . CASSAINRGRAREQYF TGTGCCAGTAGTGCCATTAACAGGGGAAGGGCGCGCGAGCAGTACTTC
. TRBJ2-7 TRBV2 15 once CASSEARQVSYEQYF TGTGCCAGCAGTGAAGCTCGGCAGGTCTCCTACGAGCAGTACTTC
. TRBJ1-1 TRBV5-6 15 . CASSLAYRRGGEAFF TGTGCCAGCAGCTTGGCCTATCGCCGCGGGGGGGAAGCTTTCTTT
TRBD1 TRBJ1-5 TRBV19 15 . CASSVRDRVFQPQHF TGTGCCAGTAGTGTCCGGGACAGAGTTTTCCAGCCCCAGCATTTT
. TRBJ2-5 TRBV7-3 16 . CASSSRGGSGWETQYF TGTGCCAGCAGCTCAAGGGGCGGCAGTGGATGGGAGACCCAGTACTTC
. TRBJ2-2 TRBV20-1 11 few CSARGTGELFF TGCAGTGCTCGGGGCACCGGGGAGCTGTTTTTT
TRBD1 TRBJ2-7 TRBV6-1 14 . CASSEPGQSYEQYF TGTGCCAGCAGTGAACCGGGACAGTCCTACGAGCAGTACTTC
TRBD1 TRBJ2-5 TRBV5-5 16 . CASSYTGTGLGETQYF TGTGCCAGCAGCTATACCGGGACAGGGCTAGGAGAGACCCAGTACTTC
TRBD1 TRBJ1-6 TRBV15 15 . CATSRDIGGRSPLHF TGTGCCACCAGCAGAGATATAGGGGGCAGGTCACCCCTCCACTTT